What follows describes a single TCR beta chain. The CDR3 sequence is 14 residues long. Trimming shortened V by 6 bases and J by 1 base, and 9 bases separated the two germline ends. CDR1 SNHLY and CDR2 FYNNEI come from the germline V gene. Source study methods: Reference gene primer amplification gave nucleated cell count estimates. Sequenced by immunoSEQ multiplex PCR; TCRdb stores in-frame clones only, minus some. The V and J calls and clone size are taken from that table; D and trimming were inferred from the DNA. The table records about 250,000 clones, around 82% of them present only once. The data are from a study of blood T cell repertoires in COVID-19. Study-wide background: Both acute and convalescent COVID-19 samples were obtained from the United States, Italy and Spain.

The sequence was collected from an elderly man with acute or convalescent COVID-19. V is TRBV2 and J is TRBJ2-2; tentatively, D is TRBD2 (6 bases). Sequencing was carried out using peripheral blood. CDR3 DNA: TGTGCCAGCAGGGCCGGGGGGAACACCGGGGAGCTGTTTTTT. Translation: CASRAGGNTGELFF.